These T cell receptor beta chains were read from a single sample in a study of glioma-infiltrating T cells. TCRdb re-called the multiplex PCR reads through MiXCR, storing one row per CDR3 protein. The data show around 180,000 distinct CDR3 sequences, more than 35% seen once. Input material: glioma tissue, nonneoplastic brain tissue, or PBMCs (not recorded which). The receptors stem from a human donor with low-grade glioma or glioblastoma, undergoing nonglioma brain surgery, or in good health (not recorded which). The CDR3 runs from the conserved cysteine through the conserved F or W. D genes are given only for firm matches. Clone size is stated in some rows and not others, as once, few, many or a class when expanded.

TRBJ1-4,-,TRBV19,many,CASRRATPNEKLFF,TGTGCCAGTAGACGTGCGACACCTAATGAAAAACTGTTTTTT
TRBJ2-3,-,TRBV18,many,CASSPPPFYSTDTQYF,TGTGCCAGCTCACCACCTCCGTTTTATAGCACAGATACGCAGTATTTT
TRBJ2-2,TRBD1,TRBV5-1,few,CASSTRPGTANTGELFF,TGCGCCAGCAGCACCCGGCCCGGGACAGCAAACACCGGGGAGCTGTTTTTT
TRBJ2-2,-,TRBV19,few,CASSIDLPGELFF,TGTGCCAGTAGTATAGATCTCCCCGGGGAGCTGTTTTTT
TRBJ2-1,TRBD2,TRBV20-1,-,CSDSGLAHEQFF,TGCAGTGATAGCGGACTAGCTCATGAGCAGTTCTTC
TRBJ2-1,-,TRBV29-1,-,CSVESATYNEQFF,TGCAGCGTTGAAAGCGCAACCTACAATGAGCAGTTCTTC
TRBJ2-2,TRBD1,TRBV19,many,CASRLEGGADGELFF,TGTGCCAGTAGGCTGGAAGGGGGCGCCGACGGGGAGCTGTTTTTT
TRBJ2-1,-,TRBV27,-,CASSSPSSYNEKFF,TGTGCCAGCAGTTCGCCATCGTCCTACAATGAGAAGTTCTTC
TRBJ1-5,TRBD1,TRBV20-1,many,CSALGQGNQPQHF,TGCAGTGCTTTGGGACAGGGGAATCAGCCCCAGCATTTT
TRBJ1-1,-,TRBV14,few,CASSQNQKGLTEAFF,TGTGCCAGCAGCCAGAATCAGAAGGGGCTCACTGAAGCTTTCTTT
TRBJ1-1,TRBD1,TRBV5-1,few,CASSLVTGVGTEAFF,TGCGCCAGCAGCTTGGTGACAGGGGTTGGCACTGAAGCTTTCTTT
TRBJ1-3,-,TRBV12-3/TRBV12-4,few,CASSPRTDYSGNTIYF,TGTGCCAGCAGTCCGCGGACGGATTACTCTGGAAACACCATATATTTT
TRBJ1-1,-,TRBV2,many,CASRTDGNTEAFF,TGTGCCAGCAGGACTGACGGTAACACTGAAGCTTTCTTT
TRBJ2-7,TRBD1,TRBV7-6,few,CASSSRGRSYEQYF,TGTGCCAGCAGCTCCAGGGGGCGCAGCTACGAGCAGTACTTC
TRBJ2-1,TRBD2,TRBV15,many,CATSREGGRKGEQFF,TGTGCCACCAGCAGAGAGGGCGGGAGGAAGGGTGAGCAGTTCTTC